This is a list of T cell receptor beta chains from one sample in a study of T cell changes during pregnancy in multiple sclerosis. Assay used: immunoSEQ multiplex PCR; TCRdb lists only in-frame clones, some missing. This table has around 42,000 clones, about 92% appearing once. The sequenced sample was CD4+ T cells from peripheral blood mononuclear cells, obtained in the third trimester of pregnancy. The receptors come from a female donor with multiple sclerosis, enrolled in a pregnancy study. Each CDR3 is given with its conserved first and last residue. D genes are given only for firm matches. Rows give clone size only sometimes, using once, few, many, or a class for an expanded clone.

>TRBV19|NA|TRBJ2-3|NA
CASSKRGGGLSTDTQYF
TGTGCCAGTAGTAAACGGGGAGGAGGGCTTAGCACAGATACGCAGTATTTT
>TRBV7-2|NA|TRBJ1-2|NA
CASSLGGLGYGYTF
TGTGCCAGCAGCTTAGGGGGGCTCGGCTATGGCTACACCTTC
>TRBV6-1|TRBD2|TRBJ2-1|few
CASSEAGGGTYNEQFF
TGTGCCAGCAGTGAAGCGGGGGGAGGGACTTACAATGAGCAGTTCTTC
>TRBV27|NA|TRBJ2-7|NA
CASSRRDASYEQYF
TGTGCCAGCAGTCGGAGGGACGCATCCTACGAGCAGTACTTC
>TRBV6-1|TRBD1|TRBJ1-4|NA
CATGTGGATNEKLFF
TGTGCCACCGGGACAGGGGGTGCAACTAATGAAAAACTGTTTTTT
>TRBV29-1|NA|TRBJ1-2|NA
CSVGVRGLYGYTF
TGCAGCGTTGGAGTCAGGGGCCTATATGGCTACACCTTC
>TRBV7-8|NA|TRBJ1-4|NA
CASSQLPNEKLFF
TGTGCCAGCAGCCAACTCCCGAATGAAAAACTGTTTTTT
>TRBV18|TRBD1|TRBJ2-5|NA
CASSDRAGETQYF
TGTGCCAGCTCGGACAGGGCGGGCGAGACCCAGTACTTC
>TRBV5-4|TRBD2|TRBJ2-3|NA
CASIPSSGRTSTDTQYF
TGTGCCAGCATACCCTCTAGCGGGAGGACTAGCACAGATACGCAGTATTTT
>TRBV7-8|TRBD2|TRBJ2-4|NA
CASSPLAGIAKNIQYF
TGTGCCAGCAGCCCACTAGCGGGGATAGCCAAAAACATTCAGTACTTC
>TRBV11-2|TRBD2|TRBJ2-1|NA
CASSPSSGRFRYEQFF
TGTGCCAGCAGCCCGTCTAGCGGGAGGTTTAGGTATGAGCAGTTCTTC
>TRBV6-6|NA|TRBJ1-5|NA
CASSEQGLTNQPQHF
TGTGCCAGCAGTGAGCAGGGACTGACCAATCAGCCCCAGCATTTT
>TRBV5-6|NA|TRBJ2-3|NA
CASSPPGGSTDTQYF
TGTGCCAGCAGTCCCCCGGGGGGCAGCACAGATACGCAGTATTTT
>TRBV19|NA|TRBJ1-1|NA
CASSITQLITEAFF
TGTGCCAGTAGTATAACGCAGTTAATCACTGAAGCTTTCTTT
>TRBV5-1|TRBD2|TRBJ2-3|NA
CASSRGLAGGRGDTQYF
TGCGCCAGCAGCAGGGGACTAGCGGGAGGGCGTGGAGATACGCAGTATTTT
>TRBV7-9|TRBD1|TRBJ1-2|NA
CASSSGQGNYGYTF
TGTGCCAGCAGCTCGGGACAGGGCAACTATGGCTACACCTTC
>TRBV30|NA|TRBJ2-3|NA
CAWSRPTSDTQYF
TGTGCCTGGAGTCGCCCAACTTCAGATACGCAGTATTTT
>TRBV29-1|TRBD1|TRBJ1-4|NA
CSANLPGQGAEKLFF
TGCAGCGCCAATCTACCGGGACAGGGGGCTGAAAAACTGTTTTTT
>TRBV11-3|TRBD2|TRBJ2-1|NA
CASSSKLLAAYNEQFF
TGTGCCAGCAGCTCTAAATTACTAGCGGCCTACAATGAGCAGTTCTTC
>TRBV5-1|NA|TRBJ1-4|NA
CASSFGGREKLFF
TGCGCCAGCAGCTTTGGGGGCAGGGAAAAACTGTTTTTT
>TRBV2|NA|TRBJ1-1|NA
CASSELITEAFF
TGTGCCAGCAGTGAATTAATCACTGAAGCTTTCTTT
>TRBV11-3|NA|TRBJ1-1|few
CASGLRGNTEAFF
TGTGCCAGCGGCCTACGGGGGAACACTGAAGCTTTCTTT
>TRBV30|TRBD2|TRBJ2-1|NA
CAWNPLAGGPSSYNEQFF
TGTGCCTGGAACCCACTAGCGGGAGGGCCTTCGTCCTACAATGAGCAGTTCTTC
>TRBV19|NA|TRBJ1-5|NA
CASSGPRGGADQPQHF
TGTGCCAGTTCCGGCCCCCGCGGGGGCGCGGATCAGCCCCAGCATTTT
>TRBV10-2|TRBD1|TRBJ2-7|NA
CASRPGTGTYEQYF
TGCGCCAGCAGACCCGGGACAGGGACCTACGAGCAGTACTTC
>TRBV27|NA|TRBJ1-4|NA
CASRWNEKLFF
TGTGCCAGCCGGTGGAATGAAAAACTGTTTTTT
>TRBV6-6|TRBD2|TRBJ2-3|NA
CASSSETSGAPTQYF
TGTGCCAGCAGTTCGGAGACTAGCGGAGCTCCCACGCAGTATTTT
>TRBV5-1|TRBD2|TRBJ2-7|NA
CASSFGLAGGSSYEQYF
TGCGCCAGCAGCTTTGGCCTAGCGGGGGGAAGCTCCTACGAGCAGTACTTC
>TRBV12-5|TRBD2|TRBJ2-3|once
CASGTGTSGNTDTQYF
TGTGCTAGTGGAACCGGGACTAGCGGTAACACAGATACGCAGTATTTT
>TRBV6-7|TRBD2|TRBJ2-3|NA
CASSYSGLVFDTQYF
TGTGCCAGCAGTTACTCGGGACTAGTTTTCGATACGCAGTATTTT
>TRBV6-5|NA|TRBJ1-5|few
CASSRRVNQPQHF
TGTGCCAGCAGTCGACGGGTCAATCAGCCCCAGCATTTT
>TRBV2|TRBD1|TRBJ1-5|NA
CASSWDRGFDQPQHF
TGTGCCAGCAGCTGGGACAGGGGGTTCGATCAGCCCCAGCATTTT
>TRBV7-9|TRBD1|TRBJ1-5|NA
CASSSQGYQPQHF
TGTGCCAGCAGCTCACAGGGGTATCAGCCCCAGCATTTT
>TRBV19|NA|TRBJ2-3|NA
CASSRGAFTDTQYF
TGTGCCAGTAGTCGGGGGGCCTTCACAGATACGCAGTATTTT
>TRBV19|TRBD1|TRBJ2-7|NA
CASSQTGVSYEQYF
TGTGCCAGTAGTCAAACAGGGGTCTCCTACGAGCAGTACTTC
>TRBV18|NA|TRBJ1-3|NA
CATDVQASGNTIYF
TGTGCCACCGATGTCCAGGCCTCTGGAAACACCATATATTTT
>TRBV18|TRBD1|TRBJ2-2|NA
CASCSGQGWNTGELFF
TGTGCCAGCTGTTCGGGACAGGGATGGAACACCGGGGAGCTGTTTTTT
>TRBV30|TRBD2|TRBJ2-7|NA
CAWSKTRTSGTYEQYF
TGTGCCTGGAGTAAGACCCGGACTAGCGGGACCTACGAGCAGTACTTC
>TRBV4-1|TRBD2|TRBJ2-1|NA
CASSHPRTGGTYNEQFF
TGCGCCAGCAGCCACCCGCGGACGGGAGGAACCTACAATGAGCAGTTCTTC
>TRBV11-2|NA|TRBJ2-1|NA
CASSPRASRTSNEQFF
TGTGCCAGCAGCCCGAGGGCTAGCCGGACCTCCAATGAGCAGTTCTTC
>TRBV5-4|TRBD2|TRBJ2-3|NA
CASSGLTSESILGTQYF
TGTGCCAGCAGCGGACTCACTAGCGAGTCAATCCTAGGTACGCAGTATTTT
>TRBV10-3|NA|TRBJ1-4|NA
CAAAGAANEKLFF
TGTGCCGCTGCTGGGGCAGCTAATGAAAAACTGTTTTTT
>TRBV7-8|TRBD1|TRBJ1-4|NA
CASSFAGTGNEKLFF
TGTGCCAGCAGTTTTGCCGGGACAGGGAATGAAAAACTGTTTTTT
>TRBV23-1|TRBD1|TRBJ1-4|NA
CASSLGDSATNEKLFF
TGCGCCAGCAGTCTGGGGGACAGCGCAACTAATGAAAAACTGTTTTTT
>TRBV18|NA|TRBJ1-1|NA
CASSPPALGGQTEAFF
TGTGCCAGCTCACCACCGGCTCTGGGAGGTCAGACTGAAGCTTTCTTT